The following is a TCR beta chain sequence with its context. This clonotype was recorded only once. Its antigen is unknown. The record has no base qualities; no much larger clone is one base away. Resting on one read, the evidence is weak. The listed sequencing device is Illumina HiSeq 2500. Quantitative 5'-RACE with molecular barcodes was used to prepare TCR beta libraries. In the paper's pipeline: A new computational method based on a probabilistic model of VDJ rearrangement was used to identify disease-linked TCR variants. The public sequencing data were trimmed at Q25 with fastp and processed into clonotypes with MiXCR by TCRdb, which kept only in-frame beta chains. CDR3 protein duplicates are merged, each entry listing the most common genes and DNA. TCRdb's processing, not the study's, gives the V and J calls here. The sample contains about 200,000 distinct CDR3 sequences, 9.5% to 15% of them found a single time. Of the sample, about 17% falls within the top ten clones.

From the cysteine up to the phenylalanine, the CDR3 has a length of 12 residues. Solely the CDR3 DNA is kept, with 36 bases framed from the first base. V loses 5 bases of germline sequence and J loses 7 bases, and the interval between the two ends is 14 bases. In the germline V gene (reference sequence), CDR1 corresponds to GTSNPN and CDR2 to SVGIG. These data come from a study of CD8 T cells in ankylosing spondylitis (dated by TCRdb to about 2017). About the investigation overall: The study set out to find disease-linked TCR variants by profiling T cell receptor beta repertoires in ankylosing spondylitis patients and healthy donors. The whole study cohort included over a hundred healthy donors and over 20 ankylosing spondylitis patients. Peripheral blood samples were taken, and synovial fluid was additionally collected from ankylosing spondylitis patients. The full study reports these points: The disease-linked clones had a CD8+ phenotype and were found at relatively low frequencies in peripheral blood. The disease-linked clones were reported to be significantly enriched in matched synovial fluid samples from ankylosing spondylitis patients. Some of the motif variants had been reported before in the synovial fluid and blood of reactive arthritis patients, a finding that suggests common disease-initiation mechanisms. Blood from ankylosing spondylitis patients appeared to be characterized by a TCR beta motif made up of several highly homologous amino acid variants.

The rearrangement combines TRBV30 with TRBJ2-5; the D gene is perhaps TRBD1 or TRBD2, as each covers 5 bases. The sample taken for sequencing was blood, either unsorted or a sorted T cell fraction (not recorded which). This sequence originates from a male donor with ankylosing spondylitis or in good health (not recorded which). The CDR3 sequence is CAWSGAEGTQYF. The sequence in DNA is TGTGCCTGGTCCGGGGCCGAAGGGACCCAGTACTTC. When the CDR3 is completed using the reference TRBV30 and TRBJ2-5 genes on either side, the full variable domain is SQTIHQWPATLVQPVGSPLSLECTVEGTSNPNLYWYRQAAGRGLQLLFYSVGIGQISSEVPQNLSASRPQDRQFILSSKKLLLSDSGFYLCAWSGAEGTQYFGPGTRLLVL.